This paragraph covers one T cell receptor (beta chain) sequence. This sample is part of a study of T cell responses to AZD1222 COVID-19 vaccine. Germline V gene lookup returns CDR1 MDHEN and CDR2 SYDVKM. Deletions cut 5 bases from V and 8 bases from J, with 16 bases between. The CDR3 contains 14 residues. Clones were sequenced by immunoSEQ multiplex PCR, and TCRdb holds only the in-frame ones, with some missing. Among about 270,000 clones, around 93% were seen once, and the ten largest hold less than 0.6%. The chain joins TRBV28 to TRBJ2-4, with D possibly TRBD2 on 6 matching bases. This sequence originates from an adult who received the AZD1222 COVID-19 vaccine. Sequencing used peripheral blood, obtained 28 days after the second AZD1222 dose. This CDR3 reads CASSPGTLGDIQYF. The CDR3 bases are TGTGCCAGCAGTCCAGGGACTCTGGGGGACATTCAGTACTTC.